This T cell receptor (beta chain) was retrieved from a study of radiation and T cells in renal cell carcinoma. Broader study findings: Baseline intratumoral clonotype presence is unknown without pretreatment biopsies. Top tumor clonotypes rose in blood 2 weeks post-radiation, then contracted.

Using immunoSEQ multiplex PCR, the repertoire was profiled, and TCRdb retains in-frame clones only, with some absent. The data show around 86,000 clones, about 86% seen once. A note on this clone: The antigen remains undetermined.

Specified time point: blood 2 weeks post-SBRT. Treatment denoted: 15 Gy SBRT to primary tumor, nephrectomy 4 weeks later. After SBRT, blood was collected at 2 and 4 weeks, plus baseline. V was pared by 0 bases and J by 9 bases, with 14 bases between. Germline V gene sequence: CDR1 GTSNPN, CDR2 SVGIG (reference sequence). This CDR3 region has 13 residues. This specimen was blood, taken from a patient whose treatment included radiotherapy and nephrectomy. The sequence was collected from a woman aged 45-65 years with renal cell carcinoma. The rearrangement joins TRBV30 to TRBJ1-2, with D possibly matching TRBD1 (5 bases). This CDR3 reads CAWSVLQGASYTF. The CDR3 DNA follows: TGTGCCTGGAGTGTACTACAAGGGGCGAGCTACACCTTC. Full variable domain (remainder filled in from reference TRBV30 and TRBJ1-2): SQTIHQWPATLVQPVGSPLSLECTVEGTSNPNLYWYRQAAGRGLQLLFYSVGIGQISSEVPQNLSASRPQDRQFILSSKKLLLSDSGFYLCAWSVLQGASYTFGSGTRLTVV.